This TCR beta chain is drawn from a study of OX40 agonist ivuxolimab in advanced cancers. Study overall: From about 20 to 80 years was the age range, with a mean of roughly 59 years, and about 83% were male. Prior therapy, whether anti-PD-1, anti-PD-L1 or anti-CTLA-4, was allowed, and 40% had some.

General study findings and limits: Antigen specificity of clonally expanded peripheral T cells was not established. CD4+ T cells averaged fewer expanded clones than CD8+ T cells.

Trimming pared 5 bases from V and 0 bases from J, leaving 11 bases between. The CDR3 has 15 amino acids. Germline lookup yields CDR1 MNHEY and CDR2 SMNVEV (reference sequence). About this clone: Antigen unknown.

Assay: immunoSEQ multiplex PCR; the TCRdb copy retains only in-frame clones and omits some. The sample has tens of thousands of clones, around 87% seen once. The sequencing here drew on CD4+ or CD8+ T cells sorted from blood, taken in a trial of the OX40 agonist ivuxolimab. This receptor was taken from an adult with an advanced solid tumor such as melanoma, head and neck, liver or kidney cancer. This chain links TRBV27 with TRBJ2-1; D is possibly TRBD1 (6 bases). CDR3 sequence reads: CASSQGGNSYNEQFF. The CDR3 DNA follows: TGTGCCAGCAGTCAAGGGGGAAACTCCTACAATGAGCAGTTCTTC.